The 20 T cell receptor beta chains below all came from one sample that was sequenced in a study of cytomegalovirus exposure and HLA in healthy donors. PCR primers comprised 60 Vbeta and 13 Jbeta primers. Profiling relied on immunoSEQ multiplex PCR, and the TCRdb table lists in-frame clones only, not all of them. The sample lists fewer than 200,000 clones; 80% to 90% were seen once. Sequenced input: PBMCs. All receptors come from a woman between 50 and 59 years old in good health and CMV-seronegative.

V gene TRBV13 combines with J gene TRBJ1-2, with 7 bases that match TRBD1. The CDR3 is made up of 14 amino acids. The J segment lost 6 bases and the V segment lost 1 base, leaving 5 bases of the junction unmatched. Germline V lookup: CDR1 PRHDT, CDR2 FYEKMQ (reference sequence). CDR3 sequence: CASSLERGLDGYTF. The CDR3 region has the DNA TGTGCCAGCAGCTTAGAAAGGGGGCTTGATGGCTACACCTTC. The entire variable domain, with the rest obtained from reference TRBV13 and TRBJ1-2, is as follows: AAGVIQSPRHLIKEKRETATLKCYPIPRHDTVYWYQQGPGQDPQFLISFYEKMQSDKGSIPDRFSAQQFSDYHSELNMSSLELGDSALYFCASSLERGLDGYTFGSGTRLTVV.

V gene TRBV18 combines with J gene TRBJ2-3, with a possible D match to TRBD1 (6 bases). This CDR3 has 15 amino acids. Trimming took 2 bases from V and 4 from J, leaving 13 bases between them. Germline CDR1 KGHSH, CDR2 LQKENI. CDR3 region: CASSPGLNRADTQYF. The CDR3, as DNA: TGTGCCAGCTCACCAGGTTTAAACAGGGCAGATACGCAGTATTTT. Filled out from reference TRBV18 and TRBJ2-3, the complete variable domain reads NAGVMQNPRHLVRRRGQEARLRCSPMKGHSHVYWYRQLPEEGLKFMVYLQKENIIDESGMPKERFSAEFPKEGPSILRIQQVVRGDSAAYFCASSPGLNRADTQYFGPGTRLTVL.

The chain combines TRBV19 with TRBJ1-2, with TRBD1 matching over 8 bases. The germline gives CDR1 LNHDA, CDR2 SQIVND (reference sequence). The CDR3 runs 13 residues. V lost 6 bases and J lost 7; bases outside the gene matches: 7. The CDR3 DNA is TGTGCCAGTAGCGACAGGGGATACGGTGGCTACACCTTC. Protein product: CASSDRGYGGYTF.

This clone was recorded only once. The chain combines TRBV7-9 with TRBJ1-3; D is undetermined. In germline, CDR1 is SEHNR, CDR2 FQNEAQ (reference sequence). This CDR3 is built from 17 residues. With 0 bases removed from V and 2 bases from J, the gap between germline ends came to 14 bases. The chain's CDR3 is CASSLALLTNAGNTIYF. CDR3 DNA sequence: TGTGCCAGCAGCTTAGCACTTCTTACCAATGCTGGAAACACCATATATTTT.

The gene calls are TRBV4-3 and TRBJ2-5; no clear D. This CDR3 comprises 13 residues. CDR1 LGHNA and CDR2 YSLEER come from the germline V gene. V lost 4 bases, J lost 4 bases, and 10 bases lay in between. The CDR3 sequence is CASSPEASETQYF. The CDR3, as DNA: TGCGCCAGCAGCCCGGAAGCGTCAGAGACCCAGTACTTC.

In DNA form, the CDR3 reads TGTGCCAGCAGCATTAGTTCCTACAATGAGCAGTTCTTC. This codes for CASSISSYNEQFF. The chain couples TRBV7-3 to TRBJ2-1; no definite D call. Trimming left V 5 bases short and J 1 base short, with 6 bases between. This CDR3 has 13 residues. Germline lookup yields CDR1 SGHTA and CDR2 FQGTGA.

The CDR3 region has the DNA TGTGCCAGCAGTTACGGCGGGCGGACCCCTGGCTGGGAGACCCAGTACTTC. Residues: CASSYGGRTPGWETQYF. V usage is TRBV28 and J usage is TRBJ2-5; TRBD2 might be the D (5 bases). The germline V gene has CDR1 MDHEN and CDR2 SYDVKM. V was trimmed by 4 bases and J by 5 bases, leaving 23 bases between them. The CDR3 runs to 17 residues.

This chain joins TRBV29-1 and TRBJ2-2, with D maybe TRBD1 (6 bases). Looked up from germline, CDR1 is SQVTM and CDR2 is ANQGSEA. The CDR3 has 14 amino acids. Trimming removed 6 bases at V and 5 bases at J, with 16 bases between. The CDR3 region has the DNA TGCAGCGTGGCTGAGACAGGAACGACCGGGGAGCTGTTTTTT. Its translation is CSVAETGTTGELFF.

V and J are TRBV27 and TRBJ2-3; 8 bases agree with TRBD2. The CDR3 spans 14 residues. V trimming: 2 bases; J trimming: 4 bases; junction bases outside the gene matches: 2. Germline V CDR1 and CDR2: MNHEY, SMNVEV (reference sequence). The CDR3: CASSLNGGADTQYF. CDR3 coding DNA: TGTGCCAGCAGTTTAAACGGGGGGGCAGATACGCAGTATTTT.

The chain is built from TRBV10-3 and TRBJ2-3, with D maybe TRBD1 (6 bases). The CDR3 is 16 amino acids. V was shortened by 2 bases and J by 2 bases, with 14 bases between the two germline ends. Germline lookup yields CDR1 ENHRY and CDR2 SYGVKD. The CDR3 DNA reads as TGTGCCATCAGTGAGCCGGGCCAGGGGCACACAGATACGCAGTATTTT. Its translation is CAISEPGQGHTDTQYF.

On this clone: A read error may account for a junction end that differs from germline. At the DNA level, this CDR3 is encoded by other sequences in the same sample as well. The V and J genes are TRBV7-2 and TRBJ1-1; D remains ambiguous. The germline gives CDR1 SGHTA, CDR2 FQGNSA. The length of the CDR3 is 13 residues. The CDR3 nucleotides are TGTGCCAGCAGCCCCGAGCTACGTCGTGAAGCCTTCTTT. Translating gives CASSPELRREAFF.

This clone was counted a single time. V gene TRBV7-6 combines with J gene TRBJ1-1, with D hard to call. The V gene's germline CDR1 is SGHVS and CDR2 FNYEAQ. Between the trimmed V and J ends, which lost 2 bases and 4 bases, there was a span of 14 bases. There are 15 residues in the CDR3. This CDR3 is CASSLSPDLGTEAFF. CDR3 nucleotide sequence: TGTGCCAGCAGCTTAAGCCCGGACTTGGGCACTGAAGCTTTCTTT. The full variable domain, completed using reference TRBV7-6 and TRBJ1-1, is GAGVSQSPRYKVTKRGQDVALRCDPISGHVSLYWYRQALGQGPEFLTYFNYEAQQDKSGLPNDRFSAERPEGSISTLTIQRTEQRDSAMYRCASSLSPDLGTEAFFGQGTRLTVV.

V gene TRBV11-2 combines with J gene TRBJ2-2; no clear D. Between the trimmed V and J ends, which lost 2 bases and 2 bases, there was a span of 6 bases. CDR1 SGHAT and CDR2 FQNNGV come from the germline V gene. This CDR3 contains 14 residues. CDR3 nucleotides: TGTGCCAGCAGCTTAATGTCAAACACCGGGGAGCTGTTTTTT. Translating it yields CASSLMSNTGELFF. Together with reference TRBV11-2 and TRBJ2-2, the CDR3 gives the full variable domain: EAGVAQSPRYKIIEKRQSVAFWCNPISGHATLYWYQQILGQGPKLLIQFQNNGVVDDSQLPKDRFSAERLKGVDSTLKIQPAKLEDSAVYLCASSLMSNTGELFFGEGSRLTVL.

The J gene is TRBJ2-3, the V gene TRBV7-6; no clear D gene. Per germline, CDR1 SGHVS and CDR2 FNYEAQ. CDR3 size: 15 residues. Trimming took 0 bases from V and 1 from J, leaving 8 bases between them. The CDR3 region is CASSLARSRTDTQYF. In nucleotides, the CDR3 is TGTGCCAGCAGCTTAGCCCGGTCACGCACAGATACGCAGTATTTT.

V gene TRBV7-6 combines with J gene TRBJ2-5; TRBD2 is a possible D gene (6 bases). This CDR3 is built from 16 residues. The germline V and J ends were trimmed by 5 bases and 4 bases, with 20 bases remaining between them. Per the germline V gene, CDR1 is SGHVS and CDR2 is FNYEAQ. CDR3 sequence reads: CASSLRIAVHGETQYF. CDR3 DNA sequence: TGTGCCAGCAGCCTGCGGATAGCGGTCCATGGAGAGACCCAGTACTTC.

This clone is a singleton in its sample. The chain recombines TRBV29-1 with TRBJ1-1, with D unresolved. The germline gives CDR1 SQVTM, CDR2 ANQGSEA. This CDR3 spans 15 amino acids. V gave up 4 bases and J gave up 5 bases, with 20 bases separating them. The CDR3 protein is CSVVWLAGSGTEAFF. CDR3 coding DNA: TGCAGCGTTGTGTGGCTAGCTGGTTCGGGGACTGAAGCTTTCTTT.

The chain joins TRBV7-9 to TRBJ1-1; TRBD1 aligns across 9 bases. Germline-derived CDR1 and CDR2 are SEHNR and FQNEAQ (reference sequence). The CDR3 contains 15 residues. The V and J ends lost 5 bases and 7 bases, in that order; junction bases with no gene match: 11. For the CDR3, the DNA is TGTGCCAGCAGCCTTACAGGGGGCTTGGCTAGTGAAGCTTTCTTT. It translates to CASSLTGGLASEAFF.

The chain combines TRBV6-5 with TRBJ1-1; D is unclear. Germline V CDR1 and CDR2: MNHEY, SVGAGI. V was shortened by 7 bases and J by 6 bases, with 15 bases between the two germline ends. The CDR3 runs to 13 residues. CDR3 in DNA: TGTGCCAGCACCCGGACGGGGAGGCCTGAAGCTTTCTTT. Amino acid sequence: CASTRTGRPEAFF.

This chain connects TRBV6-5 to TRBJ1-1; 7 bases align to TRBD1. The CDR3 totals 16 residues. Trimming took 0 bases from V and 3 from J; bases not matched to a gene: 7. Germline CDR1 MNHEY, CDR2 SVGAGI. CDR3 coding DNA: TGTGCCAGCAGTTACTCCGGCAGGGGGAAGTACACTGAAGCTTTCTTT. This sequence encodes CASSYSGRGKYTEAFF.

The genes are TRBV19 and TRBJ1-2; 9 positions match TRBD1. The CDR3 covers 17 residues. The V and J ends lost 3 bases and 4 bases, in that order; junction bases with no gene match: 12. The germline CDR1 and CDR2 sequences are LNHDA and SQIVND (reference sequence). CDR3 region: CASSISVATGGAYGYTF. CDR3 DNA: TGTGCCAGTAGTATTTCCGTCGCGACAGGGGGTGCCTATGGCTACACCTTC.